Each of the 17 T cell receptor beta chains below was sequenced from the same sample in a study of blood T cell repertoires in COVID-19. Sequencing was performed with immunoSEQ multiplex PCR; in TCRdb, only in-frame clones are kept and a portion is missing. The repertoire holds about 64,000 clones, with around nine tenths as singletons. The sample taken for sequencing was peripheral blood. The receptors were gathered from a man between 65 and 85 years old with acute or convalescent COVID-19.

V usage is TRBV11-2 and J usage is TRBJ2-2, with D possibly matching TRBD1 (6 bases). Germline V lookup: CDR1 SGHAT, CDR2 FQNNGV. The CDR3 consists of 14 residues. Trimming left V 5 bases short and J 5 bases short, with 12 bases between. The CDR3 nucleotides are TGTGCCAGCAGCGCCCGACAGGCGACCGGGGAGCTGTTTTTT. Translation gives CASSARQATGELFF.

The chain uses TRBV19 and TRBJ1-4; no firm D call. CDR3 size: 16 residues. Germline V gene data show CDR1 as LNHDA and CDR2 as SQIVND (reference sequence). Trimming stripped 3 bases from V and 0 bases from J, with 11 bases between. CDR3 in DNA: TGTGCCAGTAGTATTTTGTGGCAACCAACTAATGAAAAACTGTTTTTT. Translated, it gives CASSILWQPTNEKLFF. Based on the CDR3 plus reference TRBV19 and TRBJ1-4, the full variable domain is DGGITQSPKYLFRKEGQNVTLSCEQNLNHDAMYWYRQDPGQGLRLIYYSQIVNDFQKGDIAEGYSVSREKKESFPLTVTSAQKNPTAFYLCASSILWQPTNEKLFFGSGTQLSVL.

The V call is TRBV7-9, the J call TRBJ2-5; 7 bases match TRBD2. Looked up from germline, CDR1 is SEHNR and CDR2 is FQNEAQ (reference sequence). Unmatched junction bases numbered 6, after V lost 5 bases and J lost 0 bases. There are 15 residues in the CDR3. CDR3 amino acids: CASSHSLADQETQYF. In DNA, the CDR3 is TGTGCCAGCAGCCATTCTCTAGCGGACCAAGAGACCCAGTACTTC.

The rearrangement uses TRBV19 and TRBJ1-1; D unresolved. CDR3 length: 14 amino acids. V was trimmed by 3 bases and J by 1 base, leaving 9 bases between them. CDR1 and CDR2 from the germline V gene are LNHDA and SQIVND (reference sequence). CDR3 sequence (DNA): TGTGCCAGTAGTATCCCGCCGGGGAACACTGAAGCTTTCTTT. Its protein product is CASSIPPGNTEAFF.

This clone was observed once. The rearrangement links TRBV19 to TRBJ2-2; 15 bases are shared with TRBD2. With 4 bases clipped from V and 5 bases from J, the junction kept 5 bases outside the gene matches. Germline-derived CDR1 and CDR2 are LNHDA and SQIVND (reference sequence). The CDR3 contains 17 residues. The CDR3 region is CASSTGLAGGRTGELFF. CDR3 bases: TGTGCCAGTAGTACGGGACTAGCGGGGGGTCGAACCGGGGAGCTGTTTTTT.

This clone is a singleton in its sample. CDR3 loop: CASKAGQGHEKLFF. The DNA for the CDR3 is TGTGCCAGTAAAGCGGGACAGGGTCACGAAAAACTGTTTTTT. V gene TRBV19 combines with J gene TRBJ1-4; 9 nucleotides line up with TRBD1. Germline lookup yields CDR1 LNHDA and CDR2 SQIVND (reference sequence). The V gene end was trimmed by 7 bases and the J gene end by 8 bases; junction bases not matched to a gene: 8. The CDR3 has 14 residues.

Written as DNA, the CDR3 is TGTGCCAGCAGCTCGCGCCACACTGAAGCTTTCTTT. It is translated as CASSSRHTEAFF. V and J are TRBV7-3 and TRBJ1-1; D unclear. The germline V gene encodes CDR1 SGHTA and CDR2 FQGTGA. The CDR3 sequence is 12 residues long. V lost 4 bases and J lost 3, with 6 bases in between.

The rearrangement joins TRBV27 to TRBJ2-1; D might be TRBD2 (5 bases). Deletions cut 6 bases from V and 2 bases from J, with 23 bases between. CDR1 and CDR2 (germline): MNHEY, SMNVEV (reference sequence). CDR3 length: 18 amino acids. CDR3 sequence: CASRPLLTRAGPYNEQFF. The DNA of the CDR3 is TGTGCCAGCAGACCTCTCCTCACTAGGGCAGGACCCTACAATGAGCAGTTCTTC.

This clone was picked up one time. This chain connects TRBV7-9 to TRBJ2-3, with D uncertain. Trimming took 6 bases from V and 4 from J, leaving 29 bases between them. The CDR3 runs to 19 residues. Germline CDR1 SEHNR, CDR2 FQNEAQ (reference sequence). In nucleotides, the CDR3 is TGTGCCAGCAGGGCGTATCGGGTGGTAGGTGTTGTGATGGCAGATACGCAGTATTTT. Protein sequence: CASRAYRVVGVVMADTQYF.

The rearrangement uses TRBV4-2 and TRBJ1-2; TRBD1 might be the D (6 bases). Germline V gene lookup returns CDR1 LGHNA and CDR2 YNFKEQ. There are 15 residues in the CDR3. Trimming removed 3 bases at V and 2 bases at J, with 13 bases between. The CDR3 spells CASSHSLTGNYGYTF. The DNA for the CDR3 is TGTGCCAGCAGCCACTCACTTACAGGGAACTATGGCTACACCTTC.

The CDR3 loop reads CASSLENRGGYTF. In nucleotides, the CDR3 is TGTGCCAGCAGCTTAGAAAACAGGGGGGGCTACACCTTC. The gene calls are TRBV7-2 and TRBJ1-2; 8 bases align to TRBD1. Germline CDR1 is SGHTA and CDR2 is FQGNSA. Losses at the gene ends were 1 base for V and 8 bases for J; bases not matched to a gene: 3. The length of the CDR3 is 13 residues.

The CDR3 loop reads CASTPVAGVYEQYF. The CDR3 coding sequence is TGTGCCAGCACCCCCGTGGCAGGGGTGTACGAGCAGTACTTC. The V call is TRBV7-8, the J call TRBJ2-7; the D gene is possibly TRBD1 (6 bases). CDR3 length: 14 amino acids. The germline CDR1 and CDR2 sequences are SGHVS and FQNEAQ. Trimming removed 7 bases from V and 4 bases from J, with 17 bases in between.

The rearrangement uses TRBV27 and TRBJ2-3; TRBD2 matches at 9 bases. The germline gives CDR1 MNHEY, CDR2 SMNVEV (reference sequence). V shed 2 bases and J 0 bases; nucleotides not matched to a gene: 0. The CDR3 runs 15 residues. The DNA for the CDR3 is TGTGCCAGCAGTTTACTAGCGGGGAGCACAGATACGCAGTATTTT. As protein: CASSLLAGSTDTQYF.

In this sample, this clone turned up once. V usage is TRBV12-2 and J usage is TRBJ2-7; the table's D call, TRBD1, has no DNA check behind it. TRBV12-2 is an annotated pseudogene. The CDR3 length is 15 residues. This chain's CDR3 is CASRSKGQGGNGQYF. CDR3 nucleotides: TGTGCAAGTCGCTCAAAAGGACAGGGGGGTAACGGGCAGTACTTC.

The chain links TRBV3-1 (or the pseudogene TRBV3-2) to TRBJ2-5, with D maybe TRBD1 (6 bases). In germline, CDR1 is LGHDT, CDR2 YNNKEL (reference sequence). The CDR3 contains 19 residues. The V end lost 0 bases, the J end lost 7 bases, and 27 bases lay between the germline ends. The CDR3: CASSQDAFRGRIPQRTQYF. CDR3 coding DNA: TGTGCCAGCAGCCAAGATGCTTTCAGGGGTCGTATCCCCCAAAGGACCCAGTACTTC.

This clone was observed a few times. This chain joins TRBV7-9 and TRBJ2-3; D is uncertain. The CDR3 is 12 amino acids. Germline V gives CDR1 SEHNR, CDR2 FQNEAQ (reference sequence). Deletions cut 5 bases from V and 6 bases from J, with 9 bases between. The CDR3 coding sequence is TGTGCCAGCAGCCCCGGTCGGGATACGCAGTATTTT. Translation gives CASSPGRDTQYF.

This chain links TRBV27 with TRBJ1-1; TRBD1 matches at 7 bases. The CDR3 is 15 amino acids. Germline V gene data show CDR1 as MNHEY and CDR2 as SMNVEV (reference sequence). Unmatched junction bases numbered 18, after V lost 7 bases and J lost 10 bases. The CDR3: CASTPFRDSLGSAFF. The CDR3 DNA reads as TGTGCCAGCACACCTTTCAGGGACAGCTTGGGATCAGCTTTCTTT.